The TCR beta chain described here comes from a study of a mutant IDH1 vaccine in newly diagnosed glioma. Study background: Vaccination started 4-6 weeks after radiotherapy alone, or with temozolomide cycles. Before enrollment, patients got radiotherapy alone, temozolomide alone, or mostly the combination. Visit V12 was scheduled at week 35 and visit V13 at week 47.

Time point given: week 35, safety follow-up. One vaccine dose held 300 ug of mutant IDH1 20-mer peptide and came with topical imiquimod. Germline V gene data show CDR1 as SQVTM and CDR2 as ANQGSEA. This CDR3 has 13 amino acids. V was cut by 8 bases and J by 0 bases, with 11 bases left in between. On this clone itself: Antigen unknown.

Method: immunoSEQ multiplex PCR; TCRdb's copy keeps in-frame clones and lacks some. The sample records 73,000 or so clones, around 82% being singletons. The study, taken as a whole, reports: The vaccine induced immune responses, and these occurred in around 93% of patients.

The chain uses TRBV29-1 and TRBJ1-5; D is ambiguous. The source is a man aged 18 to 35 with glioma. The sequencing here drew on PBMCs, taken from a glioma patient whose treatment included an IDH1 peptide vaccine. CDR3 residues: CSISETSNQPQHF. Here the CDR3 DNA reads TGCAGCATCAGTGAGACTAGCAATCAGCCCCAGCATTTT.